A selection of T cell receptor beta chains follows, all from one sample in a study of Tregs in tolerant kidney transplant recipients. Sequencing was performed with immunoSEQ multiplex PCR; in TCRdb, only in-frame clones are kept and a portion is missing. The sample yields 60,000 to 75,000 clones, over 75% seen once. Material: Tregs from blood, obtained before the transplant. These receptors were obtained from a human donor who received a combined kidney and bone marrow transplant. Each CDR3 is given with its conserved first and last residue. A D gene is named only where the DNA matches it firmly. Clone size is stated in some rows and not others, as once, few, many or a class when expanded.

clone size: NA
J gene: TRBJ1-1
V gene: TRBV30
D gene: NA
CDR3 DNA: TGTGCCTGGAGTGCAGGGGTAACTGAAGCTTTCTTT
CDR3 protein: CAWSAGVTEAFF

clone size: NA
J gene: TRBJ1-2
V gene: TRBV20-1
D gene: NA
CDR3 DNA: TGCAGTGCTAAATATGGCTACACCTTC
CDR3 protein: CSAKYGYTF

clone size: NA
J gene: TRBJ2-3
V gene: TRBV12-5
D gene: TRBD1
CDR3 DNA: TGTGCTAGTGGTTTGGGATTACAGGGGTCGACAGATACGCAGTATTTT
CDR3 protein: CASGLGLQGSTDTQYF

clone size: NA
J gene: TRBJ2-7
V gene: TRBV25-1
D gene: NA
CDR3 DNA: TGTGCCAGCAGTGAACTGGTGGCAGGGGCTCGGGAGCAGTACTTC
CDR3 protein: CASSELVAGAREQYF

clone size: NA
J gene: TRBJ2-7
V gene: TRBV6-5
D gene: NA
CDR3 DNA: TGTGCCAGCAGTAACCTCTGGGACAAGTCCTACGAGCAGTACTTC
CDR3 protein: CASSNLWDKSYEQYF

clone size: few
J gene: TRBJ2-7
V gene: TRBV7-2
D gene: NA
CDR3 DNA: TGTGCCAGCAGCCACGCCGGCTACGAGCAGTACTTC
CDR3 protein: CASSHAGYEQYF

clone size: once
J gene: TRBJ2-5
V gene: TRBV11-2
D gene: NA
CDR3 DNA: TGTGCCAGCAGGGACATCAGGGGAAAAGAGACCCAGTACTTC
CDR3 protein: CASRDIRGKETQYF

clone size: once
J gene: TRBJ2-6
V gene: TRBV7-2
D gene: NA
CDR3 DNA: TGTGCCAGCAGCTTAGTGGGAGGTGCTGGGGCCAACGTCCTGACTTTC
CDR3 protein: CASSLVGGAGANVLTF

clone size: NA
J gene: TRBJ2-3
V gene: TRBV7-9
D gene: NA
CDR3 DNA: TGTGCCAGCAGCTTAGCGTCCAAGACGGGCCCCAACACAGATACGCAGTATTTT
CDR3 protein: CASSLASKTGPNTDTQYF

clone size: NA
J gene: TRBJ1-5
V gene: TRBV2
D gene: NA
CDR3 DNA: TGTGCCAGCAGTGAAATCATAGGGCCCCAGCATTTT
CDR3 protein: CASSEIIGPQHF

clone size: NA
J gene: TRBJ2-1
V gene: TRBV5-1
D gene: TRBD2
CDR3 DNA: TGCGCCAGCAGCCTCGGACTAGCGGTCAATGAGCAGTTCTTC
CDR3 protein: CASSLGLAVNEQFF

clone size: NA
J gene: TRBJ2-6
V gene: TRBV5-1
D gene: NA
CDR3 DNA: TGCGCCAGCAGCTTGGGCCCGTTCTCTGGGGCCAACGTCCTGACTTTC
CDR3 protein: CASSLGPFSGANVLTF

clone size: NA
J gene: TRBJ2-5
V gene: TRBV5-1
D gene: TRBD1
CDR3 DNA: TGCGCCAGCAGCGAAAACAGGGGCCCGGGGGAGACCCAGTACTTC
CDR3 protein: CASSENRGPGETQYF

clone size: NA
J gene: TRBJ2-1
V gene: TRBV5-4
D gene: NA
CDR3 DNA: TGTGCCAGCAGCAACGGATACAATGAGCAGTTCTTC
CDR3 protein: CASSNGYNEQFF

clone size: NA
J gene: TRBJ2-7
V gene: TRBV11-3
D gene: TRBD1
CDR3 DNA: TGTGCCAGCAGCTCCGGACAGGGCTACGAGCAGTACTTC
CDR3 protein: CASSSGQGYEQYF

clone size: NA
J gene: TRBJ2-3
V gene: TRBV7-9
D gene: NA
CDR3 DNA: TGTGCCAGCAATCCCCCCCGGGGGGCGGGAGATACGCAGTATTTT
CDR3 protein: CASNPPRGAGDTQYF

clone size: NA
J gene: TRBJ2-7
V gene: TRBV5-1
D gene: NA
CDR3 DNA: TGCGCCAGCAACTCCCAATGGGGAGAGCAGTACTTC
CDR3 protein: CASNSQWGEQYF

clone size: NA
J gene: TRBJ2-1
V gene: TRBV7-6
D gene: NA
CDR3 DNA: TGTGCCAGCAGCTTCGGGGGTTACAATGAGCAGTTCTTC
CDR3 protein: CASSFGGYNEQFF

clone size: NA
J gene: TRBJ2-3
V gene: TRBV5-4
D gene: NA
CDR3 DNA: TGTGCCAGCAGCTCAGGGGGCACAGATACGCAGTATTTT
CDR3 protein: CASSSGGTDTQYF

clone size: NA
J gene: TRBJ1-5
V gene: TRBV7-7
D gene: NA
CDR3 DNA: TGTGCCAGCAGCCCCCCTCCGCAGGGAATAAGCAATCAGCCCCAGCATTTT
CDR3 protein: CASSPPPQGISNQPQHF

clone size: NA
J gene: TRBJ2-5
V gene: TRBV5-4
D gene: TRBD2
CDR3 DNA: TGTGCCAGCAGCCCAGGGACTAGCGGGGGGGGAAAGACCCAGTACTTC
CDR3 protein: CASSPGTSGGGKTQYF

clone size: NA
J gene: TRBJ2-7
V gene: TRBV5-4
D gene: NA
CDR3 DNA: TGTGCCAGCAGCGCCCCCGGGACCGGTTACTACGAGCAGTACTTC
CDR3 protein: CASSAPGTGYYEQYF

clone size: NA
J gene: TRBJ2-3
V gene: TRBV27
D gene: NA
CDR3 DNA: TGTGCCAGCAGTAACTTAGCGACGTACACAGATACGCAGTATTTT
CDR3 protein: CASSNLATYTDTQYF

clone size: NA
J gene: TRBJ2-3
V gene: TRBV19
D gene: TRBD2
CDR3 DNA: TGTGCCAGTAGTATGGTGTTAGCGGGATCAGATACGCAGTATTTT
CDR3 protein: CASSMVLAGSDTQYF

clone size: NA
J gene: TRBJ1-2
V gene: TRBV10-2
D gene: NA
CDR3 DNA: TGCGCCAGCAGGCCTTCAAGAGATAACTATGGCTACACCTTC
CDR3 protein: CASRPSRDNYGYTF

clone size: NA
J gene: TRBJ2-7
V gene: TRBV6-1
D gene: NA
CDR3 DNA: TGTGCCAGCCAAAGGGGCGGCAACCTCTACGAGCAGTACTTC
CDR3 protein: CASQRGGNLYEQYF

clone size: NA
J gene: TRBJ1-4
V gene: TRBV20-1
D gene: NA
CDR3 DNA: TGCAGTGCTAGACAGAATGAAAAACTGTTTTTT
CDR3 protein: CSARQNEKLFF